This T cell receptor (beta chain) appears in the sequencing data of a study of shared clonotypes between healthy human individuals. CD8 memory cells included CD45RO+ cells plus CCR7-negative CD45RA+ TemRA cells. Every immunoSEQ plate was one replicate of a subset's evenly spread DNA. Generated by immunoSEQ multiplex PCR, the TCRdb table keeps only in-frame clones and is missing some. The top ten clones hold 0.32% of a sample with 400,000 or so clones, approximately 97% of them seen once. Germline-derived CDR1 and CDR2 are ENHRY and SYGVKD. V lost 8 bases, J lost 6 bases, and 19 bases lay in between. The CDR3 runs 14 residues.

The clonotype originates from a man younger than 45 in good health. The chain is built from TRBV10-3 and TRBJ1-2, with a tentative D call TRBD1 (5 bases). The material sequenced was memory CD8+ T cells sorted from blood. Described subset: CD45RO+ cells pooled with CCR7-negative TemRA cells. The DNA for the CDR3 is TGTGCCATCGGGGGAACACTTCTCCCGGATGGCTACACCTTC. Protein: CAIGGTLLPDGYTF.